The clone carrying this TCR beta chain has a handful of counts. Its antigen is unidentified. These data belong to a study of T-cell memory formation after mild COVID-19. Using its own MiXCR run on the 5' RACE reads, TCRdb lists one record per CDR3 protein. This sample has about 560,000 distinct CDR3 sequences, with more than 15% found just once. Notes on the study in general: Balance between CD4 and CD8 was seen in clones contracting day 15 to 85, and a CD4+ lean was seen in later expanders. Researchers found some responding clones in pre-infection memory, a sign that cross-reactive memory joined. The authors did not confirm SARS-CoV-2 specificity of second-wave clones peaking day 37.

The CDR3 is 16 amino acids. CDR1 is MNHEY and CDR2 is SVGAGI in the germline V gene. V was clipped by 0 bases and J by 6 bases; unmatched bases: 8. This chain uses TRBV6-5 with TRBJ1-5, with 7 bases identical to TRBD1. Sequenced: PBMCs or a T cell subset sorted from them (not recorded which). The sequence was collected from an adult woman who had mild COVID-19 (a few samples of this study predate the infection). Cell type and time point are not known. CDR3 in DNA: TGTGCCAGCAGTTACTCGACAGGGCCACGAAGTCAGCCCCAGCATTTT. Amino acids: CASSYSTGPRSQPQHF.